Given below is one T cell receptor (beta chain) in context. Antigen unknown. Clones were sequenced by immunoSEQ multiplex PCR, and TCRdb holds only the in-frame ones, with some missing. Of about 130,000 clones detected, 85% to 90% appear once; the ten largest clones hold around 22%. The source of the sample is a study of T cell responses to AZD1222 COVID-19 vaccine. Findings and caveats of the study: Nearly half of spike-specific TCRs reportedly target variant regions that are unmutated in the B.1.351 and B.1.1.7 variants. Mostly white British, mostly female donors; authors suggested clonal diversity may be underestimated.

V was pared by 11 bases and J by 0 bases, with 8 bases between. Germline CDR1 and CDR2: WSHSY and SAAADI. This CDR3 is 13 amino acids long. This chain joins TRBV10-2 and TRBJ2-6; D gene unclear. The sample was peripheral blood, taken on day 0 of AZD1222 vaccination. The clonotype originates from an adult in good health. The DNA for the CDR3 is TGCGCCGAGCCCCTCTCTGGGGCCAACGTCCTGACTTTC. It specifies CAEPLSGANVLTF.